Sequencing of this T cell receptor beta chain was carried out in a study of cytomegalovirus exposure and HLA in healthy donors (dated by TCRdb to the late 2010s). Study-wide context: An earlier analysis of around 600 of the donors reported approximately 270 Gb of sequence data and roughly 110 million unique TCR beta sequences from 150 million to 200 million T cells. An early release that covered fewer than 750 HLA-typed donors contained approximately 320 gigabases of sequencing data and 70 million to 100 million unique TCR sequences. The genetic ancestry cluster associated with self-reported Caucasian donors included around four fifths of the 398 genotyped donors. The study aimed to test whether signatures of past pathogen exposure could be identified by cataloging public T cell receptors. The T cell repertoires of 550 to 850 subjects were profiled by immunosequencing and related to cytomegalovirus serostatus. In addition to the first cohort of 500 to 850 subjects, a separate validation cohort of 120 different subjects was used. To predict cytomegalovirus infection status, the study combined high-throughput TCR immunosequencing, statistical association of individual TCRs with disease status, and machine learning. In a later analysis, previously published TCR beta repertoires from several hundred donors were re-analyzed and high-resolution HLA genotyping was added so that TCR occurrence patterns could be studied. Rather than drawing on any new phenotypic data, the later analysis identified candidate immune exposures from TCR beta sequences and the way those sequences occurred across donors. An earlier analysis of approximately 580 of the donors used high-throughput TCR beta sequencing to judge whether each TCR beta V gene segment behaved as functional or pseudogenic. Donor age, sex, ethnicity and CMV serostatus were collected together with the repertoire data. Genome-wide SNP genotypes for about 65% of the 666 donors were used in a later genetic analysis, which treated that subset as a discovery cohort. All discovery cohort repertoires had been generated using a single sequencing platform. HLA typing included class I and class II loci at four-digit resolution. The number of donors typed differed by locus, with 629-630 for A, B, C, DRB1 and DQB1, around 520 for DQA1, 600 to 610 for DPA1, and some 450 for DPB1. A few DR-DQ haplotypes were treated as single units for association and clustering because of strong linkage in the cohort. Across approximately 400 genotyped donors of the cohort, an average of roughly 250,000 unique TCR beta nucleotide sequences per donor were sequenced, and roughly a sixth of those sequences were non-productive. What the research found in general, with its limitations: Because HLA typing was unavailable for some donors at each locus, only the typed subset was used in association tests. Assigning TCR associations to individual alleles was difficult when HLA alleles, especially DR and DQ, strongly co-occurred. Roughly uniform sequencing depth across donors was assumed in presence/absence analyses, although this assumption may not hold. A later analysis associated about 17,000 TCR beta sequences with specific HLA alleles at a false discovery rate of 0.05. This cohort had only TCR beta chains sequenced, and the lack of alpha or paired-chain data limited which features could be detected. In an earlier analysis of 587 of the donors, most TCR beta V segments appeared in productive rearrangements about 87% or about 30% of the time, broadly matching IMGT annotations. A later analysis found that TCR association rates varied across HLA loci, with DRB1 alleles showing the most associated TCRs and HLA-C alleles the fewest. A later analysis found that most CMV-associated TCR beta chains appeared HLA-restricted, with HLA associations seemingly driven largely by CMV exposure. A further reported finding was that TCR beta sequences accurately predicted the HLA-A and HLA-B alleles for most subjects in the first cohort. The sequencing pipeline was judged likely to have produced a cluster of highly shared sequence variants as a technical artifact. In a later analysis, HLA-associated TCR beta chains were found to be more clonally expanded and to have lower generation probabilities than equally common non-associated chains. The classifier was reported to diagnose cytomegalovirus status with high specificity and sensitivity in both the original and validation cohorts. V-gene and J-gene trimming of TCR beta chains was associated with a missense DCLRE1C variant in a later genetic analysis, and the association was replicated in an independent cohort. Immune exposure information for the cohort was limited to CMV serostatus. Because counts were too low, roughly 18 rarely observed V segments, including chromosome 9 orphons, were left out of the earlier analysis of some 600 of the donors. A later genetic analysis reported fewer N-insertions in productive TCRs among donors in an Asian-associated ancestry cluster than the roughly 700-donor mean. The study gave a list of about 160 TCR beta chains associated with cytomegalovirus. In vitro tests confirmed that a few of the cytomegalovirus-associated TCR beta chains recognize cytomegalovirus antigens. Across donors, most TCR sequences were observed very rarely, whereas some public TCRs were present in many individuals. Because the 87-base-pair reads could not distinguish some IMGT-functional V segments, including TRBV6-2 and TRBV6-3, those segments were excluded. According to a later analysis, parvovirus B19, influenza, CMV and Epstein-Barr virus appeared linked to several top co-occurrence clusters. Linkage disequilibrium might explain the correlated functional status among segregating V segments, but an unknown experimental factor could not be ruled out. The authors suggested that the approach could potentially be generalized to other disease states and immunological phenotypes.

The cysteine opens and the phenylalanine closes a CDR3 of 15 amino acids. The only DNA kept is the CDR3, 45 bases in frame from the first base. From the germline V gene (reference sequence), CDR1 is SGHNT and CDR2 is YYREEE. Between the V and J ends, shortened by 4 bases and 0 bases respectively, the junction contains 11 bases. Details on this clone: Which antigen it targets is not known. It has no much larger one-base neighbor in the sample; base qualities were not kept.

The library was built by means of the immunoSEQ multiplex PCR assay. For the multiplex PCR, a mixture combining 60 forward primers for TCR Vbeta segments and 13 reverse primers for TCR Jbeta segments was used. The CDR3 region of rearranged TCR beta genes was amplified from genomic DNA by a multiplex PCR assay. The Illumina HiSeq System was used to sequence the amplified TCR beta libraries as 87-base-pair reads. In the paper's pipeline: A later analysis counted about 76 million unique TCR beta chains across the 550 to 750 repertoires, and roughly 10 million of these chains were shared by at least two donors. Raw reads were error-corrected and collapsed into unique sequences by a nearest-neighbor algorithm in which closely related sequences were merged to remove PCR and sequencing errors. Alignment of CDR3 sequences to IMGT reference sequences was used to assign V, D and J gene segments. Each retained sequence needed at least a six-nucleotide match to both a V gene segment and a J gene segment. A rearrangement counted as productive if the CDR3 had no stop codons and remained in frame with V and J, and every other rearrangement counted as non-productive. CDR3 was defined according to IMGT convention as the region running from the second conserved V-encoded cysteine to the conserved J-encoded phenylalanine. The earlier analysis of some 580 of the donors excluded any sequence lacking an unambiguous match to a single V gene segment. In an earlier analysis of 587 of the donors, V segments were called functional above 56.7% productive rearrangements and were called segregating when the between-donor standard deviation exceeded 5%. A statistical classification framework was developed to diagnose cytomegalovirus status using the catalog of TCR beta chain sequences. A later analysis assigned V and J genes by comparing TCR nucleotide sequences with IMGT/GENE-DB human TR gene sequences. In a later analysis, CDR3 sequences and most-parsimonious VDJ recombination scenarios were assigned using the TCRdist pipeline. In a later analysis, each TCR beta chain was defined by its CDR3 amino acid sequence together with its V-gene family, and reads without a unique V-gene family were excluded. As a way to deal with suspected cross-contamination and a sequencing artifact, a later analysis dropped roughly 600 nucleotide sequences that were highly shared and had low generation probability. A later analysis calculated a clonal expansion index for each public chain from normalized within-repertoire ranks of inferred template counts. A later analysis computed generation probabilities with a VDJ recombination model fitted to out-of-frame rearrangements, and checked the results against IGoR. Hypergeometric tests were used in a later analysis to score TCR-TCR, TCR-HLA and TCR-CMV co-occurrence, with a repertoire-size bias correction applied to the TCR pairs. False discovery rates were estimated in a later analysis by permuting HLA or CMV assignments 20 times. In a later analysis, co-occurring TCRs were grouped using DBSCAN, with TCRdist sequence similarity added in when clustering inside HLA-allele-positive subsets. Co-occurrence clustering excluded repertoires with fewer than 30,000 or more than 120,000 public chains, plus five with anomalous nucleotide sharing. TCRdb retrieved this table from immuneACCESS and kept in-frame rearrangements only. Not all clones are present; in checked studies, unresolved V genes account for under half, and no reason is known for the remainder. From that table come the V and J calls and clone size; the DNA was used to work out D and trimming. The sample data list 100,000 to 150,000 clones, and about 82% of these were observed just once. The leading ten clones occupy about 1.7% of the sample.

The cohort consisted of 600 or so healthy bone marrow donors. At the time of sampling, all cohort members were nominally healthy, though unrecorded immune exposures were likely present. The donor tested CMV seropositive, placing the donor among the approximately 290 seropositive members of the cohort. Each donor provided a peripheral blood sample, and peripheral blood mononuclear cells were used for TCR beta sequencing. The Qiagen DNeasy Blood Extraction Kit was used to extract genomic DNA from the blood cell samples. The sequencing input was PBMCs. The chain uses TRBV5-4 and TRBJ2-1, with a weak D call of TRBD1 (7 bases match). This TCR was sampled from a female donor in good health and CMV-seropositive. The nucleotide sequence reads TGTGCCAGCAGCGACCAGGGGGGCTCCTACAATGAGCAGTTCTTC. Translated, it gives CASSDQGGSYNEQFF. Here the CDR3 is joined to the reference TRBV5-4 and TRBJ2-1 genes, and the full variable domain is: ETGVTQSPTHLIKTRGQQVTLRCSSQSGHNTVSWYQQALGQGPQFIFQYYREEENGRGNFPPRFSGLQFPNYSSELNVNALELDDSALYLCASSDQGGSYNEQFFGPGTRLTVL.